This T cell receptor beta chain was obtained from a study of blood T cell repertoires in COVID-19. Study overall: The United States, Italy and Spain were the sources of the acute and convalescent COVID-19 samples.

Source study methods: Scientists estimated how many nucleated cells there were by amplifying reference gene primers. Data came from immunoSEQ multiplex PCR; TCRdb stores just in-frame clones and leaves some out. V and J calls and clone size are given by that table; D and trimming were obtained from the DNA. The sample holds roughly 120,000 clones, roughly 88% seen once. Germline V gene lookup returns CDR1 MDHEN and CDR2 SYDVKM. The CDR3 is made up of 15 amino acids. J lost 9 bases, V lost 8 bases, and 11 bases had no gene match. This sequence joins TRBV28 and TRBJ1-6, with 9 bases identical to TRBD1. This TCR was sampled from a woman aged 45-60 years with active or convalescent COVID-19. Input material: peripheral blood. The CDR3 spells CASLSGQGISSPLHF. CDR3 sequence (DNA): TGTGCCAGCCTATCTGGACAGGGGATAAGTTCACCCCTCCACTTT.